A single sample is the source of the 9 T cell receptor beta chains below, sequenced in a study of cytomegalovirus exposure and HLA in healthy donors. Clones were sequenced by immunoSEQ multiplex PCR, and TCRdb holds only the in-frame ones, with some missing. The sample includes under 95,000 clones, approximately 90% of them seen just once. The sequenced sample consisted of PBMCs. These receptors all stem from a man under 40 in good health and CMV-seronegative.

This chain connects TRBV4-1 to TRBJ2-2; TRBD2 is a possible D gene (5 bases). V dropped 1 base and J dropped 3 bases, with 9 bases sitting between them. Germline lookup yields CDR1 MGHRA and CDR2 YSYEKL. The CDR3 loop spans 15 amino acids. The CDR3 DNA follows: TGCGCCAGCAGCCAAGTGGCGGGTCACACCGGGGAGCTGTTTTTT. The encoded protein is CASSQVAGHTGELFF.

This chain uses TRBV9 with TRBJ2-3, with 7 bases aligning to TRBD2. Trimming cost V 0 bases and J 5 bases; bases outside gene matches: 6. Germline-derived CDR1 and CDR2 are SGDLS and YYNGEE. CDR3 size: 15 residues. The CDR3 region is CASSVEGGPIDTQYF. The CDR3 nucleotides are TGTGCCAGCAGCGTAGAGGGAGGGCCTATAGATACGCAGTATTTT.

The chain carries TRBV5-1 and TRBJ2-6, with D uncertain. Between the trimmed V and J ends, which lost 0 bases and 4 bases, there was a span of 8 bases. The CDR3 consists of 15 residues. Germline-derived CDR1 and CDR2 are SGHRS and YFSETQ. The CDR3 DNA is TGCGCCAGCAGCTTGGACGTACTCGGGGCCAACGTCCTGACTTTC. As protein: CASSLDVLGANVLTF.

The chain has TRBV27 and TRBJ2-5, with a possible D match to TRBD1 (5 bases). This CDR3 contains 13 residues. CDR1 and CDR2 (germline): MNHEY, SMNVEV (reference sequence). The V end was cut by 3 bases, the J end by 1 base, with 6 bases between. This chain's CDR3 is CASSFQGQETQYF. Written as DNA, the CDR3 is TGTGCCAGCAGTTTTCAGGGCCAAGAGACCCAGTACTTC.

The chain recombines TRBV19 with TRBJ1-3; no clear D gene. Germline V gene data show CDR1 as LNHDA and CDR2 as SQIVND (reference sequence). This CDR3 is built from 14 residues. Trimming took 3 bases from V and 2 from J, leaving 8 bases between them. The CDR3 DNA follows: TGTGCCAGTAGTATTGGAGTGACTGGAAACACCATATATTTT. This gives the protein CASSIGVTGNTIYF. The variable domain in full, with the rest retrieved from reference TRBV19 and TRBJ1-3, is DGGITQSPKYLFRKEGQNVTLSCEQNLNHDAMYWYRQDPGQGLRLIYYSQIVNDFQKGDIAEGYSVSREKKESFPLTVTSAQKNPTAFYLCASSIGVTGNTIYFGEGSWLTVV.

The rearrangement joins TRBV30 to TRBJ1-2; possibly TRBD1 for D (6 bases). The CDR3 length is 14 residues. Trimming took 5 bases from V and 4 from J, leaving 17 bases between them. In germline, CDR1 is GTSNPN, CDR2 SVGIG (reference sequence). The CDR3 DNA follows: TGTGCCTGGGAACAGGGTCTCGGTGGCTATGGCTACACCTTC. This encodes CAWEQGLGGYGYTF.

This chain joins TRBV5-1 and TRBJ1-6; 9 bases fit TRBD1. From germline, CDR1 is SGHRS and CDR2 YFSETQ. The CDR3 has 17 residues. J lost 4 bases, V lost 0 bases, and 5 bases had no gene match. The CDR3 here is CASSLVGQGNYNSPLHF. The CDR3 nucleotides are TGCGCCAGCAGCTTGGTGGGACAGGGAAATTATAATTCACCCCTCCACTTT.

The CDR3 sequence: CASSGATGNTIYF. The CDR3 DNA sequence: TGTGCCAGCAGTGGGGCTACTGGAAACACCATATATTTT. J is TRBJ1-3 and V is TRBV25-1; D gene uncertain. Germline V lookup: CDR1 MGHDK, CDR2 SYGVNS. This CDR3 is built from 13 residues. Trimming left V 4 bases short and J 2 bases short, with 6 bases between.

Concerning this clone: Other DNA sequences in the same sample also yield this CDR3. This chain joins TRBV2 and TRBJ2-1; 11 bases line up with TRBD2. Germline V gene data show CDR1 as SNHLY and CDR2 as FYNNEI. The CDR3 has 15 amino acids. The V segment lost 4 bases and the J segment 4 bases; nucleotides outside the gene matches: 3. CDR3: CASSGLAGGYNEQFF. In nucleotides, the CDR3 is TGTGCCAGCAGTGGTCTAGCGGGGGGATACAATGAGCAGTTCTTC. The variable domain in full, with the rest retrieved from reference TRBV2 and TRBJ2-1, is EPEVTQTPSHQVTQMGQEVILRCVPISNHLYFYWYRQILGQKVEFLVSFYNNEISEKSEIFDDQFSVERPDGSNFTLKIRSTKLEDSAMYFCASSGLAGGYNEQFFGPGTRLTVL.